The 31 T cell receptor beta chains reported below all come from one sample, sequenced in a study of identical twins. TCRdb analysed the 5' RACE reads with MiXCR anew, one entry per CDR3 protein. The repertoire holds hundreds of thousands of distinct CDR3 sequences, with about 12% as singletons. Separately, the same data were catalogued under a study of yellow fever vaccine responses in identical twins.

Sequencing was carried out using PBMCs. These receptors originate from a woman between 18 and 29 years old in good health.

The sample holds many counts of this clonotype. V gene TRBV10-3 combines with J gene TRBJ1-1; TRBD1 agrees at 7 bases. CDR1 ENHRY and CDR2 SYGVKD come from the germline V gene. After removal of 4 bases from V and 10 bases from J, the junction contained 9 bases not matched to a gene. The CDR3 loop spans 13 amino acids. CDR3 region: CAISGTGVAGAFF. The CDR3 DNA follows: TGTGCCATCAGTGGCACAGGGGTAGCGGGAGCTTTCTTT.

V and J are TRBV9 and TRBJ2-1; 7 bases are shared with TRBD1. Germline assignment: CDR1 SGDLS and CDR2 YYNGEE. V lost 0 bases to trimming and J lost 2 bases; unmatched junction nucleotides: 5. This CDR3 has 16 amino acids. CDR3 in DNA: TGTGCCAGCAGCGTAGGTAGCAGGGGGACCTACAATGAGCAGTTCTTC. Protein: CASSVGSRGTYNEQFF.

This clonotype has only a few counts. The V and J genes are TRBV3-1 and TRBJ2-2; 8 positions agree with TRBD2. CDR1 is LGHDT and CDR2 is YNNKEL in the germline V gene (reference sequence). V lost 4 bases, J lost 8 bases, and 6 bases stayed unmatched. The CDR3 is made up of 14 amino acids. The DNA of the CDR3 is TGTGCCAGCAGCCTCGGACTAGCTTCTGGGGAGCTGTTTTTT. It specifies CASSLGLASGELFF.

This clonotype was found once. The CDR3: CASSKRVDIYNEQFF. The CDR3 coding sequence is TGTGCCAGCAGCAAGCGGGTGGATATCTACAATGAGCAGTTCTTC. This chain connects TRBV3-1 to TRBJ2-1, with D possibly being TRBD2 (6 bases). Germline V gives CDR1 LGHDT, CDR2 YNNKEL (reference sequence). Trimming took 5 bases from V and 3 from J, leaving 14 bases between them. This CDR3 has 15 amino acids.

The chain recombines TRBV7-3 with TRBJ2-6, with D uncertain. V lost 1 base and J lost 3, with 4 bases in between. Germline V gives CDR1 SGHTA, CDR2 FQGTGA. There are 14 residues in the CDR3. CDR3 sequence: CASSLNDGANVLTF. The DNA for the CDR3 is TGTGCCAGCAGCTTAAATGATGGGGCCAACGTCCTGACTTTC.

The V and J genes are TRBV10-3 and TRBJ2-3, with a tentative D call TRBD1 (6 bases). The CDR3 has 16 amino acids. The germline gives CDR1 ENHRY, CDR2 SYGVKD. V lost 4 bases, J lost 3 bases, and 17 bases lay in between. The CDR3 DNA reads TGTGCCATCAGTGTACAGGGCGCCGGAGTTACAGATACGCAGTATTTT. Its protein is CAISVQGAGVTDTQYF.

This clonotype was seen more than once but under ten times. This rearrangement joins TRBV7-2 to TRBJ1-2; D may be TRBD1 (5 bases). Germline V gene data show CDR1 as SGHTA and CDR2 as FQGNSA. V was shortened by 5 bases and J by 5 bases, with 18 bases between the two germline ends. This CDR3 is 15 amino acids long. Written as DNA, the CDR3 is TGTGCCAGCAGCCCTGGGTTACAGGTGCCTTATGGCTACACCTTC. Translating it yields CASSPGLQVPYGYTF.

This clonotype was seen ten or more times. The gene calls are TRBV7-9 and TRBJ1-2; TRBD1 aligns across 10 bases. The germline V gene has CDR1 SEHNR and CDR2 FQNEAQ (reference sequence). J lost 10 bases, V lost 4 bases, and 12 bases had no gene match. The CDR3 sequence is 15 residues long. DNA for the CDR3: TGTGCCAGCAGCTCCATGGGGACAGGGGAAAGGTTCTACACCTTC. This translates into CASSSMGTGERFYTF.

This chain joins TRBV2 and TRBJ1-1; a possible D gene is TRBD1 (6 bases). Germline assignment: CDR1 SNHLY and CDR2 FYNNEI. V lost 8 bases to trimming and J lost 1 base, with 14 bases between them. CDR3 length: 14 residues. The CDR3 here is CASEPEQGNTEAFF. The CDR3 coding sequence is TGTGCCAGCGAGCCAGAACAGGGGAACACTGAAGCTTTCTTT. Filled out from reference TRBV2 and TRBJ1-1, the complete variable domain reads EPEVTQTPSHQVTQMGQEVILRCVPISNHLYFYWYRQILGQKVEFLVSFYNNEISEKSEIFDDQFSVERPDGSNFTLKIRSTKLEDSAMYFCASEPEQGNTEAFFGQGTRLTVV.

The CDR3 protein is CASSEEPGFYRELFF. The CDR3 nucleotides read TGTGCCAGCAGTGAAGAGCCAGGTTTTTACCGGGAGCTGTTTTTT. This chain joins TRBV2 and TRBJ2-2; no clear D gene. There are 15 residues in the CDR3. Trimming removed 1 base from V and 9 bases from J, with 15 bases in between. Germline assignment: CDR1 SNHLY and CDR2 FYNNEI.

The V call is TRBV3-1, the J call TRBJ2-5; D unclear. CDR1 is LGHDT and CDR2 is YNNKEL in the germline V gene (reference sequence). Trimming took off 0 bases at V and 5 bases at J, with 7 bases between the two ends. The CDR3 is 13 residues long. The CDR3 protein is CASSQDPSETQYF. The CDR3 DNA is TGTGCCAGCAGCCAAGATCCTTCGGAGACCCAGTACTTC.

In this sample, this clonotype turned up a few times. V usage is TRBV12-3 or TRBV12-4 and J usage is TRBJ2-3; 7 bases map to TRBD2. With V trimmed by 6 bases and J by 1 base, 7 bases remained unmatched. The CDR3 sequence is 15 residues long. DNA for the CDR3: TGTGCCAGCAGCACCAGCGGGGCTGGCACAGATACGCAGTATTTT. This translates into CASSTSGAGTDTQYF.

This clonotype came up a few times. This rearrangement joins TRBV5-1 to TRBJ2-7; D gene ambiguous. This CDR3 has 16 residues. V dropped 4 bases and J dropped 2 bases, with 19 bases sitting between them. The V gene's germline CDR1 is SGHRS and CDR2 YFSETQ. Here the CDR3 reads CASSTGSSLTTYEQYF. CDR3 bases: TGCGCCAGCAGCACCGGCTCCTCTTTGACAACCTACGAGCAGTACTTC. Full variable domain (remainder filled in from reference TRBV5-1 and TRBJ2-7): KAGVTQTPRYLIKTRGQQVTLSCSPISGHRSVSWYQQTPGQGLQFLFEYFSETQRNKGNFPGRFSGRQFSNSRSEMNVSTLELGDSALYLCASSTGSSLTTYEQYFGPGTRLTVT.

The gene calls are TRBV7-2 and TRBJ2-1; D ambiguous. Trimming cost V 0 bases and J 7 bases, with 10 bases left between them. The CDR3 sequence is 14 residues long. Looked up from germline, CDR1 is SGHTA and CDR2 is FQGNSA. In DNA, the CDR3 is TGTGCCAGCAGCTTAGCACCATTAAGTAATGAGCAGTTCTTC. Translating it yields CASSLAPLSNEQFF.

This clonotype was observed many times. The rearrangement joins TRBV5-1 to TRBJ2-3; the D is unclear. Trimming cost V 4 bases and J 4 bases, with 13 bases left between them. The germline CDR1 and CDR2 sequences are SGHRS and YFSETQ. This CDR3 has 14 amino acids. The CDR3 sequence is CASSPEARADTQYF. Written as DNA, the CDR3 is TGCGCCAGCAGCCCCGAGGCCCGGGCAGATACGCAGTATTTT.

J is TRBJ2-7 and V is TRBV25-1; a weak D match, TRBD2 (6 bases). Germline V lookup: CDR1 MGHDK, CDR2 SYGVNS. V lost 5 bases, J lost 1 base, and 15 bases lay in between. CDR3 length: 15 residues. The CDR3 bases are TGTGCCAGCAGTCCGTCCCGCGGGAATTCCTACGAGCAGTACTTC. Amino acids: CASSPSRGNSYEQYF.

The chain joins TRBV11-2 to TRBJ2-4, with 8 nucleotides matching TRBD1. The V gene end was trimmed by 5 bases and the J gene end by 2 bases; junction bases not matched to a gene: 11. Germline V gene lookup returns CDR1 SGHAT and CDR2 FQNNGV. CDR3 size: 17 residues. The CDR3 DNA reads as TGTGCCAGCAGCCCCCGAACAGGGGGACTTACCAAAAACATTCAGTACTTC. The encoded protein is CASSPRTGGLTKNIQYF. The complete variable domain, with remaining parts taken from reference TRBV11-2 and TRBJ2-4, reads EAGVAQSPRYKIIEKRQSVAFWCNPISGHATLYWYQQILGQGPKLLIQFQNNGVVDDSQLPKDRFSAERLKGVDSTLKIQPAKLEDSAVYLCASSPRTGGLTKNIQYFGAGTRLSVL.

This clonotype was detected a few times. V usage is TRBV4-1 and J usage is TRBJ2-2; D is unresolved. Deletions cut 0 bases from V and 2 bases from J, with 10 bases between. The CDR3 totals 16 residues. Per germline, CDR1 MGHRA and CDR2 YSYEKL. The CDR3, as DNA: TGCGCCAGCAGCCAAGAATGGACGGCTAACACCGGGGAGCTGTTTTTT. Translating it yields CASSQEWTANTGELFF.

This clonotype was detected a few times. The chain has TRBV11-2 and TRBJ2-2; 7 positions match TRBD2. CDR1 is SGHAT and CDR2 is FQNNGV in the germline V gene. The CDR3 sequence is 18 residues long. J was trimmed by 4 bases and V by 8 bases; bases with no gene match: 19. In DNA, the CDR3 is TGTGCCAGCCAAGCTAGAGGCGGGAGTTTATCAGGCACCGGGGAGCTGTTTTTT. It yields the protein CASQARGGSLSGTGELFF.

CDR3 in amino acids: CASREPGELFF. CDR3 sequence (DNA): TGTGCCAGCAGGGAACCCGGGGAGCTGTTTTTT. The V call is TRBV6-1, the J call TRBJ2-2, with D unclear. The CDR3 spans 11 residues. The ends were cut back, 6 bases at V and 6 bases at J, with 5 bases in the middle. Germline V gene lookup returns CDR1 MNHNS and CDR2 SASEGT.

This clonotype showed up many times. The CDR3 coding sequence is TGTGCCAGCAGTGCCCACCCCGGGACAGGGGGAGAGACCCAGTACTTC. Its protein product is CASSAHPGTGGETQYF. V is TRBV12-3 or TRBV12-4 and J is TRBJ2-5, with 11 bases fitting TRBD1. V lost 5 bases to trimming and J lost 4 bases; unmatched junction nucleotides: 9. This CDR3 spans 16 amino acids.

There are a few counts of this clonotype. V and J are TRBV20-1 and TRBJ2-1; TRBD2 aligns across 8 bases. Losses at the gene ends were 1 base for V and 6 bases for J; bases not matched to a gene: 14. This CDR3 is built from 17 residues. Germline V gene lookup returns CDR1 DFQATT and CDR2 SNEGSKA (reference sequence). The CDR3 coding sequence is TGCAGTGCTAGAGGATCCGAGTTGGGTAGCGGGGCCAATGAGCAGTTCTTC. Its translation is CSARGSELGSGANEQFF.

This clonotype was found many times. J is TRBJ1-5 and V is TRBV12-3 or TRBV12-4; 8 bases are shared with TRBD1. J lost 6 bases, V lost 3 bases, and 4 bases had no gene match. The CDR3 is 14 amino acids. The CDR3 region is CASSLQGATQPQHF. The CDR3 DNA is TGTGCCAGCAGTTTGCAGGGGGCGACTCAGCCCCAGCATTTT.

There are a few counts of this clonotype. This chain uses TRBV20-1 with TRBJ2-2, with D maybe TRBD2 (6 bases). CDR1 and CDR2 from the germline V gene are DFQATT and SNEGSKA (reference sequence). The length of the CDR3 is 15 residues. Between the trimmed V and J ends, which lost 6 bases and 4 bases, there was a span of 18 bases. The CDR3 DNA sequence: TGCAGTGCGGACTACAGGCGGGGTCGCACCGGGGAGCTGTTTTTT. The encoded protein is CSADYRRGRTGELFF.

This clonotype was detected ten times or more. The genes are TRBV25-1 and TRBJ1-5; D is undetermined. With 2 bases removed from V and 5 bases from J, the gap between germline ends came to 7 bases. Germline CDR1 and CDR2: MGHDK and SYGVNS. There are 13 residues in the CDR3. CDR3 loop: CASSEGGYQPQHF. In DNA form, the CDR3 reads TGTGCCAGCAGTGAAGGCGGGTATCAGCCCCAGCATTTT.

Remarks on this clonotype: The junction departs from the called germline gene at one end, perhaps through a read error. The chain uses TRBV10-2 and TRBJ2-7, with unresolved D. The CDR3 extends over 13 amino acids. From germline, CDR1 is WSHSY and CDR2 SAAADI. As DNA, the CDR3 is TGCACCAGCAGTCTTGTTGTAGGGAACGAGCAGTACTTC. It is translated as CTSSLVVGNEQYF.

This clonotype has a handful of counts. A much larger clone differs by one base, so this may be a read error. Since the CDR3 does not end with the conserved phenylalanine or tryptophan, this likely comes from a read error. This chain links TRBV14 with TRBJ2-3; 9 bases are a match to TRBD2. CDR3 length: 16 amino acids. Germline CDR1 is SGHDN and CDR2 is FVKESK. After removal of 3 bases from V and 7 bases from J, the junction contained 11 bases not matched to a gene. The CDR3 nucleotides read TGTGCCAGCAGCCACGGGACATACAGCGGGGGGCATACGCAGTATCTT. Protein sequence: CASSHGTYSGGHTQYL.

The J gene is TRBJ2-5, the V gene TRBV7-2; 9 bases match TRBD1. Germline values: CDR1 SGHTA, CDR2 FQGNSA. The J segment lost 4 bases and the V segment lost 5 bases, leaving 5 bases of the junction unmatched. The CDR3 covers 14 residues. For the CDR3, the DNA is TGTGCCAGCAGCCCTAGGACAGGGGCAGAGACCCAGTACTTC. This codes for CASSPRTGAETQYF.

This clonotype came up a few times. CDR3 nucleotide sequence: TGCAGTGCGGCCCCTTCGGGGGATGAGCAGTTCTTC. Protein sequence: CSAAPSGDEQFF. The chain carries TRBV20-1 and TRBJ2-1; tentatively, D is TRBD2 (6 bases). The CDR3 is made up of 12 amino acids. From germline, CDR1 is DFQATT and CDR2 SNEGSKA (reference sequence). Trimming removed 6 bases from V and 8 bases from J, with 14 bases in between.

This chain links TRBV12-3 or TRBV12-4 with TRBJ2-2; 8 positions agree with TRBD2. The CDR3 extends over 15 amino acids. With V trimmed by 5 bases and J by 7 bases, 9 bases remained unmatched. This chain's CDR3 is CASSPSGSRDGELFF. The DNA for the CDR3 is TGTGCCAGCAGTCCAAGCGGGAGTAGGGACGGGGAGCTGTTTTTT.

V usage is TRBV6-4 and J usage is TRBJ2-2, with 8 bases matching TRBD2. J was trimmed by 4 bases and V by 6 bases; bases with no gene match: 4. Germline CDR1 MRHNA, CDR2 SNTAGT. The CDR3 loop spans 14 amino acids. In DNA form, the CDR3 reads TGTGCCAGCAGCGCCGGGGGGGGCACCGGGGAGCTGTTTTTT. Protein sequence: CASSAGGGTGELFF.